The rows below give T cell receptor beta chains drawn from one sample of a study of T cells in Graves' hyperthyroidism and ophthalmopathy. Using its own MiXCR run on the multiplex PCR reads, TCRdb lists one record per CDR3 protein. The repertoire holds 350,000 to 400,000 distinct CDR3 sequences, with about 15% as singletons. Sequencing was performed on blood. These receptors came from a woman in her thirties with Graves' hyperthyroidism. Both conserved end residues are trimmed from each CDR3. The D gene is left open where the match is weak.

D	V	J	CDR3
-	TRBV27	TRBJ1-1	ASSPLLPSNTEAF
-	TRBV5-1	TRBJ2-1	ASSEQGLDEQF
-	TRBV7-2	TRBJ2-5	ASSLAVPETQY
-	TRBV5-1	TRBJ2-5	ASSLEERRAGAQY
TRBD2	TRBV5-1	TRBJ2-7	ASSSQNGLVRYEQY
-	TRBV28	TRBJ1-5	ASSLGGAPPQPQH
-	TRBV7-2	TRBJ2-7	ASSLEPGTYYEQY
TRBD2	TRBV29-1	TRBJ2-2	SVDILAGEGTGELF
-	TRBV6-6	TRBJ1-2	ASSYSDRIYGYT
TRBD1	TRBV2	TRBJ1-2	ASRRGQTYGYT
-	TRBV7-9	TRBJ1-4	ASSLGGGKLF
-	TRBV12-3/TRBV12-4	TRBJ2-1	ASSSGGEQF
-	TRBV28	TRBJ1-4	ASGETNEKLF
-	TRBV3-1	TRBJ2-7	ASSQDSWVYEQY
TRBD1	TRBV10-3	TRBJ2-5	AISAGTGAETQY
-	TRBV15	TRBJ2-3	ATSREGASTDTQY
TRBD2	TRBV5-6	TRBJ2-7	ASSSQLAGTYEQY
-	TRBV24-1	TRBJ2-7	ATSDPRDPKSRVD
-	TRBV6-1	TRBJ2-7	ASTEGYEQY
TRBD1	TRBV2	TRBJ1-6	ASSPGGKRQGSNSPLH
-	TRBV5-1	TRBJ2-3	ASSLAGVIGADTQY
-	TRBV10-1	TRBJ2-3	ASSESGWGTQTDTQY
TRBD1	TRBV5-1	TRBJ2-5	ASSLGPGQGFQETQY
TRBD1	TRBV5-1	TRBJ2-7	ASSWGIGQGDYEQY
TRBD2	TRBV10-1	TRBJ2-3	ASSEALAGGTDTQY
TRBD2	TRBV20-1	TRBJ2-1	SARLGLAGWSEQF
-	TRBV27	TRBJ2-7	ASSLSAEFYEQY
-	TRBV5-1	TRBJ1-6	ASSNPGGSSPLH
-	TRBV24-1	TRBJ1-5	ATNGDSNQPQH
-	TRBV30	TRBJ2-7	AWTVSPYEQY
TRBD1	TRBV11-2	TRBJ2-1	ASSALDRGDNEQF
-	TRBV10-3	TRBJ2-1	AISAQYNEQF
-	TRBV28	TRBJ2-7	ASSFVGIYEQY
-	TRBV29-1	TRBJ1-1	SVHPGGTEAF
-	TRBV4-1	TRBJ2-7	ASSQVISSYEQY
-	TRBV7-9	TRBJ1-2	ARLWGVGKGYGYT
TRBD1	TRBV20-1	TRBJ2-7	SAIPGQGFVEQY
-	TRBV20-1	TRBJ1-1	SARGDPNTEAF
-	TRBV29-1	TRBJ2-2	SVRYSGATGELF
TRBD1	TRBV6-1	TRBJ2-1	ASRWTGGPHNEQF
-	TRBV6-1	TRBJ2-3	ASSYDRSGYTDTQY
-	TRBV27	TRBJ1-6	ASSLSPNADNSPLH